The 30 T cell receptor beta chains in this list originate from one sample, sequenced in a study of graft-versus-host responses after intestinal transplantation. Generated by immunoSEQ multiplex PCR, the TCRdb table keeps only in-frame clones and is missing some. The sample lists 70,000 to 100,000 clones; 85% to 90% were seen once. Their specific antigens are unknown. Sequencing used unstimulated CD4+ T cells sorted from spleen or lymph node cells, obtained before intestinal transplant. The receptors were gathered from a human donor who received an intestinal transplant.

The CDR3 region has the DNA TGTGCCAGCTCACCCGGGACATCTACCTACGAGCAGTACTTC. It is translated as CASSPGTSTYEQYF. J is TRBJ2-7 and V is TRBV18; a weak D match, TRBD1 (6 bases). CDR1 and CDR2 from the germline V gene are KGHSH and LQKENI. The CDR3 has 14 amino acids. Between the trimmed V and J ends, which lost 3 bases and 2 bases, there was a span of 11 bases.

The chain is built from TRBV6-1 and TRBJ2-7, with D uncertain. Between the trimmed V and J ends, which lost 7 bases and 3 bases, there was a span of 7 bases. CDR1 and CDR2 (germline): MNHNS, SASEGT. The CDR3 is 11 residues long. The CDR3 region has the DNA TGTGCCAGCAACGGGTTCTACGAGCAGTACTTC. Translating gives CASNGFYEQYF.

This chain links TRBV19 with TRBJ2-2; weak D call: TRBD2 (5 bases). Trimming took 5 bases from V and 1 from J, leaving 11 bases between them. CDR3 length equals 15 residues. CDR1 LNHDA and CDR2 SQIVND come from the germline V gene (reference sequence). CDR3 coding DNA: TGTGCCAGTAGTGTACGCGCGGGGAACACCGGGGAGCTGTTTTTT. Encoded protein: CASSVRAGNTGELFF.

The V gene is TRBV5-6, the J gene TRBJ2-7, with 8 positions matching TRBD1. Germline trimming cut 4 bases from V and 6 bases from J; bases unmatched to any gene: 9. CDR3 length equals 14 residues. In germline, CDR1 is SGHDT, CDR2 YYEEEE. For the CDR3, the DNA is TGTGCCAGCAGCCATGGACAGGGAACGTCCGAGCAGTACTTC. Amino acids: CASSHGQGTSEQYF. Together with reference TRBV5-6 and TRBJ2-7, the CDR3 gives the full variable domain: DAGVTQSPTHLIKTRGQQVTLRCSPKSGHDTVSWYQQALGQGPQFIFQYYEEEERQRGNFPDRFSGHQFPNYSSELNVNALLLGDSALYLCASSHGQGTSEQYFGPGTRLTVT.

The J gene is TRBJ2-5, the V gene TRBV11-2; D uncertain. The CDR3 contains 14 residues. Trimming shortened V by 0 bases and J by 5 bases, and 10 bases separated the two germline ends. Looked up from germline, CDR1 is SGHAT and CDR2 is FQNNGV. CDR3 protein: CASSLDPVRETQYF. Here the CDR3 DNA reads TGTGCCAGCAGCTTAGATCCGGTCAGGGAGACCCAGTACTTC.

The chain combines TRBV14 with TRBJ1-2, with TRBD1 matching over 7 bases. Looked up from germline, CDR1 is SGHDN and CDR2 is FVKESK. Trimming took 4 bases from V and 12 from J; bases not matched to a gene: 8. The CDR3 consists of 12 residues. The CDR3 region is CASSPRTGADTF. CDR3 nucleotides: TGTGCCAGCAGCCCCCGGACAGGAGCCGACACCTTC.

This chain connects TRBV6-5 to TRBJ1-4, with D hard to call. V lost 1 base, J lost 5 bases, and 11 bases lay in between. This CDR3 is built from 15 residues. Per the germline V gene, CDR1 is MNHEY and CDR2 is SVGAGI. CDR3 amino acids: CASSYFGGLNEKLFF. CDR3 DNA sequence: TGTGCCAGCAGTTACTTCGGCGGTCTGAATGAAAAACTGTTTTTT.

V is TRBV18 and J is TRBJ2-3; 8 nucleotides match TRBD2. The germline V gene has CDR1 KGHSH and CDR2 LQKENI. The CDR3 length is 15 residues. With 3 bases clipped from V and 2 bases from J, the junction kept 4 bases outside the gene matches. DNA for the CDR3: TGTGCCAGCTCACCGGTAGCGGGGATCACAGATACGCAGTATTTT. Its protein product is CASSPVAGITDTQYF. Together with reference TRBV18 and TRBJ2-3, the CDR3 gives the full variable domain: NAGVMQNPRHLVRRRGQEARLRCSPMKGHSHVYWYRQLPEEGLKFMVYLQKENIIDESGMPKERFSAEFPKEGPSILRIQQVVRGDSAAYFCASSPVAGITDTQYFGPGTRLTVL.

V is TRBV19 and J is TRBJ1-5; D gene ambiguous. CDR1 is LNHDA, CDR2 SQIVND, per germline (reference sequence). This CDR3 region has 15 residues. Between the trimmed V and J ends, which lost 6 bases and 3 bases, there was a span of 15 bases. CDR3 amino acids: CASSRRAVPNQPQHF. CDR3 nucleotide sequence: TGTGCCAGTAGCCGGCGGGCTGTCCCCAATCAGCCCCAGCATTTT.

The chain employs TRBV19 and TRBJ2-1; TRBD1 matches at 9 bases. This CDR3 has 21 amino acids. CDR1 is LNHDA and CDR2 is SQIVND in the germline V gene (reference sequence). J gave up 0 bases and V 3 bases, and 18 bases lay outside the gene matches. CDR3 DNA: TGTGCCAGTAGTATCGGACAGGGGCGGCGGCTGACCCTCAGCTCCTACAATGAGCAGTTCTTC. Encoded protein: CASSIGQGRRLTLSSYNEQFF.

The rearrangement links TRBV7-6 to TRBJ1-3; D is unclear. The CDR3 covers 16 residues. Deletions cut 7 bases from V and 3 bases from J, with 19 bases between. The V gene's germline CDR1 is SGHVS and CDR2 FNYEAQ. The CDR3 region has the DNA TGTGCCAGCACCATCACCCCGGGAGAAGGTGGAAACACCATATATTTT. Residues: CASTITPGEGGNTIYF.

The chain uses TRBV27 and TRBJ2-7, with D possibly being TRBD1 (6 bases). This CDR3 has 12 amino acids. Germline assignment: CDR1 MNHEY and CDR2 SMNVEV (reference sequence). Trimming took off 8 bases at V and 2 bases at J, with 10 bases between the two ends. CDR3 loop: CASRTVTYEQYF. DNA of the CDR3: TGTGCCAGCCGGACAGTTACCTACGAGCAGTACTTC.

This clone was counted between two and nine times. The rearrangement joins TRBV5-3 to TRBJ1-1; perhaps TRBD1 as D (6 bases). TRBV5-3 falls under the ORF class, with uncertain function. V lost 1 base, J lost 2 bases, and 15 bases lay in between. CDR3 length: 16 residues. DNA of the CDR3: TGTGCCAGAAGCTTGAATTGGTCCAGGGGAAACACTGAAGCTTTCTTT. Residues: CARSLNWSRGNTEAFF.

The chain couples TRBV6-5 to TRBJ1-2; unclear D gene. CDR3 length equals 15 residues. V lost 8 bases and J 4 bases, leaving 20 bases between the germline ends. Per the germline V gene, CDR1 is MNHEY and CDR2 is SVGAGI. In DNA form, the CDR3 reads TGTGCCAGCGTAGAGGTCTCCTTGGGTTTCTATGGCTACACCTTC. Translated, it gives CASVEVSLGFYGYTF.

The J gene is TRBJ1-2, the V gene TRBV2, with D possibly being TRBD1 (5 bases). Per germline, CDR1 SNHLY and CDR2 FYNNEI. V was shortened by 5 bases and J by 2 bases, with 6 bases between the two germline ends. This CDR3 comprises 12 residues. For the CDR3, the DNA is TGTGCCAGCAGTAGGGGCAACTATGGCTACACCTTC. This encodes CASSRGNYGYTF. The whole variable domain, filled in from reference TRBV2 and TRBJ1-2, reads EPEVTQTPSHQVTQMGQEVILRCVPISNHLYFYWYRQILGQKVEFLVSFYNNEISEKSEIFDDQFSVERPDGSNFTLKIRSTKLEDSAMYFCASSRGNYGYTFGSGTRLTVV.

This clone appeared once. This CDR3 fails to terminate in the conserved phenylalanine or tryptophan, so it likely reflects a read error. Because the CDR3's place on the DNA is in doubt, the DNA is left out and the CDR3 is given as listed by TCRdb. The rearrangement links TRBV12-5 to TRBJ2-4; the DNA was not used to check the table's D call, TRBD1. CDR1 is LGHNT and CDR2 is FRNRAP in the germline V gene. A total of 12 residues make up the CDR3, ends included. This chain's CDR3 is CASGLRRDTSWA.

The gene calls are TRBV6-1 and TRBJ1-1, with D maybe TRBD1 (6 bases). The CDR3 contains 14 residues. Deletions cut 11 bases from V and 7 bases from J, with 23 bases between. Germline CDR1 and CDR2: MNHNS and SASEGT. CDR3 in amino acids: CAAALGRGSDEAFF. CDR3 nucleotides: TGTGCCGCCGCGCTAGGGAGGGGGTCTGATGAAGCTTTCTTT.

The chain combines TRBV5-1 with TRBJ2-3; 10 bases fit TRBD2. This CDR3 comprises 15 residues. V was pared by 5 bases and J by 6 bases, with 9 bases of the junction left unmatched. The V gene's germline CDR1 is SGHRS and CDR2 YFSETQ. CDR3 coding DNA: TGCGCCAGCAGGACTAGCGGGCGGAGTAAGGATACGCAGTATTTT. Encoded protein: CASRTSGRSKDTQYF.

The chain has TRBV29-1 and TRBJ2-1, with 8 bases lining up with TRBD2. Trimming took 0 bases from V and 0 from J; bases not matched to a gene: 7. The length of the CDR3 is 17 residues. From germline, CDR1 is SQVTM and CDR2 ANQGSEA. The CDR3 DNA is TGCAGCGTTGAAGACGCGAGCGGGGGCCTCTCCTACAATGAGCAGTTCTTC. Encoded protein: CSVEDASGGLSYNEQFF.

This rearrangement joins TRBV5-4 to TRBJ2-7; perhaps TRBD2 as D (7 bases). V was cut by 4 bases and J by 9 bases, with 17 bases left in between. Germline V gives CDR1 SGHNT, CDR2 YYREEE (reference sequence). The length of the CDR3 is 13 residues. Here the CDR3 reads CASSVAGDKGQYF. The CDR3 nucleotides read TGTGCCAGCAGCGTCGCGGGGGACAAAGGGCAGTACTTC.

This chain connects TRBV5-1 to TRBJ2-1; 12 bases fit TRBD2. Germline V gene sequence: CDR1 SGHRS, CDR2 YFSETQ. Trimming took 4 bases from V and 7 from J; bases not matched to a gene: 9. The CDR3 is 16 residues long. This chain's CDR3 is CASSRLLAGGSNEQFF. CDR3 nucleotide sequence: TGCGCCAGCAGCCGTCTCCTAGCGGGAGGGTCTAATGAGCAGTTCTTC.

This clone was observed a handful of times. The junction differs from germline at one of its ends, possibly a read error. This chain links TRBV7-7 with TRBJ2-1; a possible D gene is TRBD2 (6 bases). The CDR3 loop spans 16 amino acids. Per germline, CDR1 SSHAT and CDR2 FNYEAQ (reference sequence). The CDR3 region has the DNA TGTGCTAGCAGCTTACGGCCTACGGGGGTCAAGAATGAGCAGTTCTTC. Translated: CASSLRPTGVKNEQFF.

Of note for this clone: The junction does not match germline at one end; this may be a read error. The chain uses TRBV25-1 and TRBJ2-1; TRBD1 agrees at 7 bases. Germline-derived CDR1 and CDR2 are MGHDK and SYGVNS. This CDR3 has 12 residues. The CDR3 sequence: CASSELETGTVF. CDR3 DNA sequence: TGTGCCAGCAGTGAATTAGAGACAGGGACGGTCTTC.

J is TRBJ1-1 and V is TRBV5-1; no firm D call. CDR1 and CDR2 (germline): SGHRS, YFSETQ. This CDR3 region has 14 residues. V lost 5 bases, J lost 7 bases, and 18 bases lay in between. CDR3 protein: CASRPHTKISEAFF. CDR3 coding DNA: TGCGCCAGCAGACCTCACACGAAAATCAGTGAAGCTTTCTTT.

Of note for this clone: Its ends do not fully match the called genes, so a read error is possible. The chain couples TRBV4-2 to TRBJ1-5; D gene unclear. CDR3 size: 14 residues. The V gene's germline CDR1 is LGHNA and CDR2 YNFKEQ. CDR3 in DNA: TGTGCCAGCAGCCAAGTCTCTAGCGATCAGCCCCAGCATTTT. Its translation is CASSQVSSDQPQHF.

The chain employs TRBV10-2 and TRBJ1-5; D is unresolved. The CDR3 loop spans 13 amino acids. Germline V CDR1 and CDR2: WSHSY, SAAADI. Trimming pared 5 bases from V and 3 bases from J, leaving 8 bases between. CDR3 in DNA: TGCGCCAGCAGTCGCGGCCCCAATCAGCCCCAGCATTTT. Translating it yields CASSRGPNQPQHF.

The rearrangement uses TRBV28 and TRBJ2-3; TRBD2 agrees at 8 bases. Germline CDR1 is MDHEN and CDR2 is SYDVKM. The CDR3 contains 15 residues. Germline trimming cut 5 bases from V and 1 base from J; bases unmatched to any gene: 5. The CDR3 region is CASSPAGVGTDTQYF. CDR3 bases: TGTGCCAGCAGTCCAGCGGGAGTGGGCACAGATACGCAGTATTTT.

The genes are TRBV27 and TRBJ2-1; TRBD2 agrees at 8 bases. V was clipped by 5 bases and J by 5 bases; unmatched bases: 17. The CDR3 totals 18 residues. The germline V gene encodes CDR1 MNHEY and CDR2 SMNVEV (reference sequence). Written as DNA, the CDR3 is TGTGCCAGCAGTCCCCGAACGGGGGGGCTGCGGGGGCACAATGAGCAGTTCTTC. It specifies CASSPRTGGLRGHNEQFF.

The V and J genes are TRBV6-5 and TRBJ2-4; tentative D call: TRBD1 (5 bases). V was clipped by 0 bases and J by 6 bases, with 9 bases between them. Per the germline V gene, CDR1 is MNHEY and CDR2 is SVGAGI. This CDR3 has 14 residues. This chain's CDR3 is CASSYSQGGNIQYF. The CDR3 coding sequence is TGTGCCAGCAGTTACTCTCAGGGTGGAAACATTCAGTACTTC.

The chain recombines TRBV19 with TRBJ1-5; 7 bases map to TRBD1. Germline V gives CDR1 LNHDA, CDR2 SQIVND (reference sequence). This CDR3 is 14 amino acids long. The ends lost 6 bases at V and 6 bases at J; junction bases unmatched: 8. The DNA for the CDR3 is TGTGCCAGTAGCCCCACAGGGGACGGTCAGCCCCAGCATTTT. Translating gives CASSPTGDGQPQHF.